The T cell receptor (beta chain) described here comes from a study of blood T cell repertoires in COVID-19. Turning to the study itself: The United States, Italy and Spain provided the acute and convalescent COVID-19 samples.

Recruitment covered 20 to 25 US areas and drew participants whose ages spanned about 18 to 90 years. Shortly before study entry, within 2 weeks, exposed participants had met a COVID-19 case. TCRdb keeps only in-frame clones here, not all; method: immunoSEQ multiplex PCR. This table holds about 270,000 clones, around 90% found once. Trimming shortened V by 4 bases and J by 5 bases, and 23 bases separated the two germline ends. In germline, CDR1 is MNHEY, CDR2 SMNVEV (reference sequence). The CDR3 consists of 17 residues. V gene TRBV27 combines with J gene TRBJ1-2; D is perhaps TRBD1 (6 bases). The source material was PBMCs or T cells enriched from blood (not recorded which). This receptor was taken from a man aged 40-55 years who had been exposed to COVID-19. The CDR3: CASSSGPGGGASYGYTF. The CDR3 nucleotides are TGTGCCAGCAGTTCCGGACCCGGGGGGGGCGCTTCTTATGGCTACACCTTC.